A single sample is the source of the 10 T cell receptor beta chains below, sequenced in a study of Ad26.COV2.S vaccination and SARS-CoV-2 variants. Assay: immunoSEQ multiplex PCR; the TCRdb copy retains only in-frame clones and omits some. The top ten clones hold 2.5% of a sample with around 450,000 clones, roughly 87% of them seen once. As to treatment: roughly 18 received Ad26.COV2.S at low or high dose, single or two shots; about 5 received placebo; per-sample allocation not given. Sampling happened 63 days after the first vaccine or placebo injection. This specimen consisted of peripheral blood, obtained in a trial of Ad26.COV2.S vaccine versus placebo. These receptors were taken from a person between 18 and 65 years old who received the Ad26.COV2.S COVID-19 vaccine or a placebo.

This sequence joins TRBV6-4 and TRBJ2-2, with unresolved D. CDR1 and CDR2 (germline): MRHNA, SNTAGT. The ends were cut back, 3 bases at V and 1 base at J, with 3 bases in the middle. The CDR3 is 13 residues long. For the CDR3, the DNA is TGTGCCAGCAGTGATCTGAACACCGGGGAGCTGTTTTTT. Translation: CASSDLNTGELFF.

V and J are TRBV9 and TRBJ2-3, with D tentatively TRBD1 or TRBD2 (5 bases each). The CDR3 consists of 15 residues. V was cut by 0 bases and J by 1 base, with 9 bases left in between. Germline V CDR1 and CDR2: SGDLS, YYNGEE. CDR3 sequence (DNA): TGTGCCAGCAGCGTAGGGGACGGAGGCACAGATACGCAGTATTTT. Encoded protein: CASSVGDGGTDTQYF.

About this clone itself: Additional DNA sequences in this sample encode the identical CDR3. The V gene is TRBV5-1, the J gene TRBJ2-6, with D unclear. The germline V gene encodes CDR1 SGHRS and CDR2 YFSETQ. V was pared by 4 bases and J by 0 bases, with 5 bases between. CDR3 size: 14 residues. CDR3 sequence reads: CASSTGSGANVLTF. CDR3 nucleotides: TGCGCCAGCAGCACGGGCTCTGGGGCCAACGTCCTGACTTTC.

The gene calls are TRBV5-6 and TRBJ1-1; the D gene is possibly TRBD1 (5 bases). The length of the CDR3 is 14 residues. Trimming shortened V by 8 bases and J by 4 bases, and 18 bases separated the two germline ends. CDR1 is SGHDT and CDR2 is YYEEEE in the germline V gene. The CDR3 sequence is CASKYRDGLTEAFF. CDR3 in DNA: TGTGCCAGTAAGTATAGGGACGGGCTCACTGAAGCTTTCTTT.

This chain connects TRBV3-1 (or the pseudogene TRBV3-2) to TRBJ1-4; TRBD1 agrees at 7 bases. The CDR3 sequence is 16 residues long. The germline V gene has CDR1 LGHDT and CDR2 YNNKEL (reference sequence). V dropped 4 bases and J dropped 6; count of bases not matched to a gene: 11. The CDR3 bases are TGTGCCAGCAGCCTAAGCCTAGGGGGCGAACATGAAAAACTGTTTTTT. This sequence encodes CASSLSLGGEHEKLFF.

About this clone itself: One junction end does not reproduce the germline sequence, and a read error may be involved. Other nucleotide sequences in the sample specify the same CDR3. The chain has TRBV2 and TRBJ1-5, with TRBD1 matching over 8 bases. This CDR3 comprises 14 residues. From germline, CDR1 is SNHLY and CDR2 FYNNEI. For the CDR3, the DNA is TGTGCCAGCAGCGAAGCAGGGGGCGATCAGCCCCAGCATTTT. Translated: CASSEAGGDQPQHF.

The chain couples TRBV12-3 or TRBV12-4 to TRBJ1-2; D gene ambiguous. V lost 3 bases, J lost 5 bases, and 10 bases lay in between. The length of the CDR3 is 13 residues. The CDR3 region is CASSFTRPYGYTF. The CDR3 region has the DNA TGTGCCAGCAGTTTTACTAGGCCGTATGGCTACACCTTC.

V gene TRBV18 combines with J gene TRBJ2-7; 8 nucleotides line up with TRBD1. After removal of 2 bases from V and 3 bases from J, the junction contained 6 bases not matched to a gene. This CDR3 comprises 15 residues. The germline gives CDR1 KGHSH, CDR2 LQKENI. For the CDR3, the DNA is TGTGCCAGCTCACCAACGACAGGGGTATTCTACGAGCAGTACTTC. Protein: CASSPTTGVFYEQYF.

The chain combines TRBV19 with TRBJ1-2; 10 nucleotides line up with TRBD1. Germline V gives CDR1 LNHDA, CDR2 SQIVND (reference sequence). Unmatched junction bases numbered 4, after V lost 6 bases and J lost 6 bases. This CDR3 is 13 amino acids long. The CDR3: CASRRDRGNGYTF. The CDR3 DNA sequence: TGTGCCAGTAGAAGGGACAGGGGAAATGGCTACACCTTC.

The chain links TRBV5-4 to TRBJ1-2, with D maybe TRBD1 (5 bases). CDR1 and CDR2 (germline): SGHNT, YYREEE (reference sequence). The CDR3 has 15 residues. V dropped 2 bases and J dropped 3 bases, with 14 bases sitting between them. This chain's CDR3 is CASSFGGSWDYGYTF. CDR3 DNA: TGTGCCAGCAGCTTCGGGGGGTCATGGGACTATGGCTACACCTTC.